A selection of T cell receptor beta chains follows, all from one sample in a study of blood T cells in healthy people across ages. TCRdb recomputed calls from the 5' RACE reads with MiXCR, one row per CDR3 protein. The sample includes hundreds of thousands of distinct CDR3 sequences, around half of them seen just once. Sequencing was performed on blood. The receptor source for this set is a woman in her fifties or sixties in good health. Each CDR3 is given with its conserved first and last residue. D genes are given only for firm matches. Size values are once, few and many counts, or a class for expanded clones, and some rows have none.

j_call clone_size d_call v_call cdr3_nt cdr3_aa
TRBJ1-1 - TRBD1 TRBV29-1 TGCAGCGCTACCCTGGGGACAGGGGTAACTGAAGCTTTCTTT CSATLGTGVTEAFF
TRBJ2-5 many TRBD2 TRBV29-1 TGCAGTCCCAGACTAGCAGACGTAGAGACCCAGTACTTC CSPRLADVETQYF
TRBJ2-3 - - TRBV20-1 TGCAGTGCTAGCTTGGCGGCGAGCACAGATACGCAGTATTTT CSASLAASTDTQYF
TRBJ2-7 once TRBD1 TRBV7-2 TGTGCCAGCAGCTTAGTGGTCGGGACAGGTAACTACGAGCAGTACTTC CASSLVVGTGNYEQYF
TRBJ2-7 - TRBD2 TRBV6-2/TRBV6-3 TGTGCCAGCGGTAGTGGGACTAGCGGATACGAGCAGTACTTC CASGSGTSGYEQYF
TRBJ1-2 few TRBD1 TRBV3-1 TGTGCCAGCAGCCAAGATTGGGCAGGGGGATATGGCTACACCTTC CASSQDWAGGYGYTF
TRBJ2-1 - TRBD2 TRBV9 TGTGCCAGCAGCCCTAGCGGGAGGGCTGATAATGAGCAGTTCTTC CASSPSGRADNEQFF
TRBJ2-3 - TRBD2 TRBV6-6 TGTGCCAGCACCCGAATTAGCGGGAGTACAGATACGCAGTATTTT CASTRISGSTDTQYF
TRBJ2-7 few - TRBV4-2 TGTGCCAGCAGCCAAGGAAATCGCGAATGGGGGGAGCAGTACTTC CASSQGNREWGEQYF
TRBJ2-3 - TRBD2 TRBV9 TGTGCCAGCAGCGTAGCAAGCGGGAGGGCCCTGGTTCCAGATACGCAGTATTTT CASSVASGRALVPDTQYF
TRBJ2-2 - - TRBV4-2 TGTGCCAGCAGCCAAGATCTGGGCGGGCTAGGAAGGACCGGGGAGCTGTTTTTT CASSQDLGGLGRTGELFF
TRBJ2-3 few - TRBV10-3 TGTGCCACAGCCGGGACCGAGACAGATACGCAGTATTTT CATAGTETDTQYF
TRBJ1-2 - TRBD1 TRBV5-1 TGCGCCAGCAGCGGGGGACAGGGGGGAGATGGCTACACCTTC CASSGGQGGDGYTF
TRBJ2-7 - TRBD2 TRBV7-2 TGTGCCAGCAGCCGGCCGGGAGGCGAGCAGTACTTC CASSRPGGEQYF
TRBJ2-1 - - TRBV2 TGTGCCAGCAGTGTTAGAGATGAGCAGTTCTTC CASSVRDEQFF
TRBJ2-5 few TRBD1 TRBV20-1 TGCAGTGCTTACGACAGGGAAGAGACCCAGTACTTC CSAYDREETQYF
TRBJ1-2 few TRBD1 TRBV2 TGTGCCAGCAGAATCAGGGGGAATGGTGGCTACACCTTC CASRIRGNGGYTF
TRBJ2-7 few TRBD1 TRBV20-1 TGCAGTGCTCCGACAGGGGCCTCCGGGAGAACCCAGTACTTC CSAPTGASGRTQYF
TRBJ2-1 few TRBD2 TRBV5-1 TGCGCCAGCAGCTTGGTCGCGGGAGGGCCGGGTGAGCAGTTCTTC CASSLVAGGPGEQFF
TRBJ1-6 - - TRBV7-2 TGTGCCAGCAGCTTAACGGTGGGGGGGATCCACTTT CASSLTVGGIHF